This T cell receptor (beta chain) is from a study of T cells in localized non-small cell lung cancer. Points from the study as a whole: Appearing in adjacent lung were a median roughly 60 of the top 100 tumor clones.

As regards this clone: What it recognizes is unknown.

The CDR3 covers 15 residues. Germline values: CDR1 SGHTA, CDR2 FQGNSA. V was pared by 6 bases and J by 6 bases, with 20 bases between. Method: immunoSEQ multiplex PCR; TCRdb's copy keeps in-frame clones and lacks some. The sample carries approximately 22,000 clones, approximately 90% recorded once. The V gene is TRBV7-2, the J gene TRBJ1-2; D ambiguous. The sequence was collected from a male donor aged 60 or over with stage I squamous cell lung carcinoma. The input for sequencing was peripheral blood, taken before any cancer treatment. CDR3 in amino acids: CASRERAYERDGYTF. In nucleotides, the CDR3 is TGTGCCAGCAGGGAGCGAGCTTACGAACGGGATGGCTACACCTTC.